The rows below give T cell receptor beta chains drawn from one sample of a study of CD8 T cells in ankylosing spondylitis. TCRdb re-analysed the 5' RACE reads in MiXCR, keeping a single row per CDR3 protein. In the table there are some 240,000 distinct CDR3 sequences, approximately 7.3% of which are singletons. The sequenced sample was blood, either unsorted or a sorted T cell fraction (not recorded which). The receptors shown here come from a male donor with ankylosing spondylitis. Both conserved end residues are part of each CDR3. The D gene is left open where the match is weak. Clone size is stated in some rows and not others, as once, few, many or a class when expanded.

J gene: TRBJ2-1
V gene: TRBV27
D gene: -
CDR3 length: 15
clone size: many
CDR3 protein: CASSSVLLAPDEQFF
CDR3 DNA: TGTGCCAGCAGCTCGGTACTCCTTGCCCCCGATGAGCAGTTCTTC

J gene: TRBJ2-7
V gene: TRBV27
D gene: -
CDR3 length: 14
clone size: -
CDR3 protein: CASSLYAENYEQYF
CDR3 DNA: TGTGCCAGCAGTTTATATGCCGAAAACTACGAGCAGTACTTC

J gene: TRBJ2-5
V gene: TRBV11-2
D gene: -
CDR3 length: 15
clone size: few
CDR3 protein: CASSLVSRLGWTQYF
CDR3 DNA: TGTGCCAGCAGCTTAGTGAGCAGACTGGGGTGGACCCAGTACTTC

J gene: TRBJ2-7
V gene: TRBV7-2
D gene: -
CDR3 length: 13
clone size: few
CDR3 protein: CASSFGGQYEQYF
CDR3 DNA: TGTGCCAGCAGCTTCGGGGGGCAATACGAGCAGTACTTC

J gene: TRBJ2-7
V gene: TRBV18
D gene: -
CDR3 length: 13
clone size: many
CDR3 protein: CASSPRDAYEQYF
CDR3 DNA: TGTGCCAGCTCACCAAGGGACGCCTACGAGCAGTACTTC

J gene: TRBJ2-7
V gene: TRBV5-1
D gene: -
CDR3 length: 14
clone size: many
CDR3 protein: CASSQDRVSYEQYF
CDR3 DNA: TGCGCCAGCAGCCAGGACAGAGTATCCTACGAGCAGTACTTC

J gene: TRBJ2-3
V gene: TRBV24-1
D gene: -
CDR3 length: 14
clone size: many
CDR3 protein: CATSESGGPDTQYF
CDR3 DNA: TGTGCCACCAGTGAGTCCGGAGGGCCAGATACGCAGTATTTT

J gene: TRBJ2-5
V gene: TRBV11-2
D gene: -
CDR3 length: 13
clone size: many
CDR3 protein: CASSLGRPGAQYF
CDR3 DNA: TGTGCCAGCAGCTTAGGGCGGCCAGGGGCCCAGTACTTC

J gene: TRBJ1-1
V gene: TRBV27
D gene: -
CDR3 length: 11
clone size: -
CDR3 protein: CASNGGTEAFF
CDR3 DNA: TGTGCCAGCAACGGCGGCACTGAAGCTTTCTTT

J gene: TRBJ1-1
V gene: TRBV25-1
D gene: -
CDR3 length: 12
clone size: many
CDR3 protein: CASREANTEAFF
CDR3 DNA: TGTGCCAGCCGGGAGGCTAACACTGAAGCTTTCTTT

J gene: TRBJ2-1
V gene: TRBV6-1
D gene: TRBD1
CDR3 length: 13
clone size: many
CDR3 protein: CASRGQGSNEQFF
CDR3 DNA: TGTGCCAGCAGGGGACAGGGGTCCAATGAGCAGTTCTTC

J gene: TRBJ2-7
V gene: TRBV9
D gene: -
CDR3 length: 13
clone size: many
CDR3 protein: CASSEGPGYEQYF
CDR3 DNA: TGTGCCAGCAGTGAGGGTCCGGGTTACGAGCAGTACTTC

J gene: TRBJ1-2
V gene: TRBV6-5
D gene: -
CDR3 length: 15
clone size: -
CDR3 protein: CASSYEASNNYGYTF
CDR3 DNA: TGTGCCAGCAGTTACGAGGCCAGCAACAACTATGGCTACACCTTC

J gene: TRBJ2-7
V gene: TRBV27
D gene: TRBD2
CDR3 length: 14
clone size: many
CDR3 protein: CASSSSGASYEQYF
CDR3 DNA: TGTGCCAGCAGTTCTAGCGGGGCCTCCTACGAGCAGTACTTC

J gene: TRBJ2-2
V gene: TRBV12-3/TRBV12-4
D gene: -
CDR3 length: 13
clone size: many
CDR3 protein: CASSPARPGELFF
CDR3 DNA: TGTGCCAGCAGCCCTGCCCGGCCCGGGGAGCTGTTTTTT

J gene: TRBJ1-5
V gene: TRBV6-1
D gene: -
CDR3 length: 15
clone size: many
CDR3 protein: CASTPSGPSNQPQHF
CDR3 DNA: TGTGCCAGCACCCCTTCCGGGCCTAGCAATCAGCCCCAGCATTTT

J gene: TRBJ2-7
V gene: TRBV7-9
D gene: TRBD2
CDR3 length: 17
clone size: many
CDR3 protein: CASSLVPASGSTYEQYF
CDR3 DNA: TGTGCCAGCAGCTTAGTTCCGGCTAGCGGGAGCACCTACGAGCAGTACTTC

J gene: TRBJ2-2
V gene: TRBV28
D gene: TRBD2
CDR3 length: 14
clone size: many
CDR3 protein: CASSSPRTSWELFF
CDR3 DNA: TGTGCCAGCAGTTCCCCCCGGACTAGCTGGGAGCTGTTTTTT

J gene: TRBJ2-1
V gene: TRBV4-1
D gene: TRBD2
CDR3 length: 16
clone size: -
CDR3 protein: CASSSRLAGGGNEQFF
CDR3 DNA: TGCGCCAGCAGCTCGAGACTAGCGGGAGGGGGCAATGAGCAGTTCTTC

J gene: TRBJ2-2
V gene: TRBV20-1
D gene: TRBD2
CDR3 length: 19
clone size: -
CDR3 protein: CSAREIIRLAGVGTGELFF
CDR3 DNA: TGCAGTGCTAGAGAAATAATACGACTAGCGGGAGTGGGAACCGGGGAGCTGTTTTTT

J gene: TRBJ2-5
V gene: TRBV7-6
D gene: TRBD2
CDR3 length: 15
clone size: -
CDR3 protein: CASSFLAGGYETQYF
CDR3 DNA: TGTGCCAGCAGCTTCCTAGCGGGGGGTTACGAGACCCAGTACTTC

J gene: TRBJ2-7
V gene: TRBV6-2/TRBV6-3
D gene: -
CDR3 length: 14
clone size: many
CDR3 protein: CASSYNDPSYEQYF
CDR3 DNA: TGTGCCAGCAGTTACAACGATCCGTCCTACGAGCAGTACTTC

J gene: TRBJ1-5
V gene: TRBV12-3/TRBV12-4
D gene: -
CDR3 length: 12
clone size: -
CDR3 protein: CASSLVVQPQHF
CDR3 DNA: TGTGCCAGCAGTTTAGTGGTTCAGCCCCAGCATTTT

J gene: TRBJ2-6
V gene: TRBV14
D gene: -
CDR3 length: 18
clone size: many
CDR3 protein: CASSQDATEYSGANVLTF
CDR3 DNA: TGTGCCAGCAGCCAAGACGCGACAGAATACTCTGGGGCCAACGTCCTGACTTTC

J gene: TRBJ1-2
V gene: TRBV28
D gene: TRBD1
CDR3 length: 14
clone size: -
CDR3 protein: CASSSDRLNYGYTF
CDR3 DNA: TGTGCCAGCAGTTCGGACAGGCTTAACTATGGCTACACCTTC

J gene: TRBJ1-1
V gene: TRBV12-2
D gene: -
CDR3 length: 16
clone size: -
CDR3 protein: CASRLRGRPMNTEAFF
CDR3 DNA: TGTGCAAGTCGCTTAAGGGGGAGGCCGATGAACACTGAAGCTTTCTTT

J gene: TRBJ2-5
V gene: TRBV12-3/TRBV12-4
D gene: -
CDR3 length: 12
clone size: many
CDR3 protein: CASSLVGETQYF
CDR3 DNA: TGTGCCAGCAGTTTAGTTGGGGAGACCCAGTACTTC

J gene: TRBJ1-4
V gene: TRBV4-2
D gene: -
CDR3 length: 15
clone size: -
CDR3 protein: CASSQPGFNSEKLFF
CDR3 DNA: TGTGCCAGCAGCCAACCAGGGTTCAATAGTGAAAAACTGTTTTTT

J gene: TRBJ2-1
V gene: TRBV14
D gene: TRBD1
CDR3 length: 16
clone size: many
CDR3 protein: CASSQGGTGYTDEQFF
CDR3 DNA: TGTGCCAGCAGCCAAGGGGGGACAGGGTATACGGATGAGCAGTTCTTC

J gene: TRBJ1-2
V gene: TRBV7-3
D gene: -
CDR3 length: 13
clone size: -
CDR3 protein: CASSRTGNYGYTF
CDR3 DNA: TGTGCCAGCAGTCGGACGGGGAACTATGGCTACACCTTC

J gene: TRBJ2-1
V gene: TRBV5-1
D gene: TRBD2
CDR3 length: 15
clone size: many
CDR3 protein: CASSLDGGRANEQFF
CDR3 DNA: TGCGCCAGCAGCTTGGATGGCGGGAGGGCCAATGAGCAGTTCTTC

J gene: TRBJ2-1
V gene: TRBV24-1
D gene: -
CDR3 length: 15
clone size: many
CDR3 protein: CATSESPTGMNEQFF
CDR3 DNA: TGTGCCACCAGTGAGTCACCTACAGGGATGAATGAGCAGTTCTTC

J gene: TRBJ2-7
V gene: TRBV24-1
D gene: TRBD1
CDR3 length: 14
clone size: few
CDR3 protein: CATSRTGGSYEQYF
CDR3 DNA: TGTGCCACCAGCCGGACAGGGGGCTCGTACGAGCAGTACTTC

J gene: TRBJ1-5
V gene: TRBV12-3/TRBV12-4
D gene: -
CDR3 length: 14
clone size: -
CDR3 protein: CASSWRHSNQPQHF
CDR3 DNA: TGTGCCAGCAGTTGGCGGCATAGCAATCAGCCCCAGCATTTT

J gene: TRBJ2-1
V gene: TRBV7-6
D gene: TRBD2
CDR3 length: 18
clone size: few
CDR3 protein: CASRLTSGGPFSYNEQFF
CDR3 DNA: TGTGCCAGCAGACTCACTAGCGGGGGACCCTTCTCCTACAATGAGCAGTTCTTC

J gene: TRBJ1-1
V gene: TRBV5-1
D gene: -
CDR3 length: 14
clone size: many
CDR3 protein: CASREKAGNTEAFF
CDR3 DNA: TGCGCCAGCAGGGAGAAGGCGGGGAACACTGAAGCTTTCTTT

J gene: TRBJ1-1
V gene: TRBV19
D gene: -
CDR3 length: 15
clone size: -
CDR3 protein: CASSIVGEIGTEAFF
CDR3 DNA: TGTGCCAGTAGTATAGTGGGAGAAATTGGCACTGAAGCTTTCTTT

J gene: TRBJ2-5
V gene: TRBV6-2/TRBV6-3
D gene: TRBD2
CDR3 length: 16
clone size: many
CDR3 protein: CASRPRTSGAQETQYF
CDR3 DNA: TGTGCCAGCAGACCACGGACTAGCGGGGCCCAAGAGACCCAGTACTTC

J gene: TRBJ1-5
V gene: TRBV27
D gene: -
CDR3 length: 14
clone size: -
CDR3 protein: CASSLDRTNQPQHF
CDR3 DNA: TGTGCCAGCAGTTTGGATAGGACTAATCAGCCCCAGCATTTT

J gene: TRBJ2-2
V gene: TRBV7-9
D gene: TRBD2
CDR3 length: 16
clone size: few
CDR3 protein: CASSLAAGGLTGELFF
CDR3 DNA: TGTGCCAGCAGCTTAGCAGCGGGGGGACTCACCGGGGAGCTGTTTTTT

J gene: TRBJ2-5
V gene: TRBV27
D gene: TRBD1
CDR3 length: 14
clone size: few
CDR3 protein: CASSLRTGRETQYF
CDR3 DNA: TGTGCCAGCAGTCTGAGGACAGGGAGAGAGACCCAGTACTTC

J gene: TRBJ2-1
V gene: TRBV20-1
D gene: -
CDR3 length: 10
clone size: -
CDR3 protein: CSASGDEQFF
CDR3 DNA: TGCAGTGCTAGTGGTGATGAGCAGTTCTTC

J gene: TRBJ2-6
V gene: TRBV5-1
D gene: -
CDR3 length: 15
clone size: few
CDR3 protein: CASSLGGSGANVLTF
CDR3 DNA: TGCGCCAGCAGCTTAGGGGGCTCTGGGGCCAACGTCCTGACTTTC

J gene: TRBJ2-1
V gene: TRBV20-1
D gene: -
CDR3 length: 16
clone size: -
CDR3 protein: CSARDRDAYFYNEQFF
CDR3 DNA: TGCAGTGCTAGAGACAGGGACGCCTACTTTTACAATGAGCAGTTCTTC

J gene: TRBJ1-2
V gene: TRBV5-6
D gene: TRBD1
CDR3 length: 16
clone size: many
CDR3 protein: CASSPYTGQGVGGYTF
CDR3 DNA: TGTGCCAGCAGCCCCTACACTGGACAGGGGGTCGGTGGCTACACCTTC

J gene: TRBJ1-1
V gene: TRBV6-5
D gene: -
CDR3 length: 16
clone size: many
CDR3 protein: CASSYSIGGLNTEAFF
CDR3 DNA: TGTGCCAGCAGTTACTCGATCGGGGGCCTGAACACTGAAGCTTTCTTT

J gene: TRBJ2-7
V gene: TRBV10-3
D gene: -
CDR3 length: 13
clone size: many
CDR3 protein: CAIGPLGGRAEYF
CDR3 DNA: TGTGCCATCGGCCCACTAGGGGGACGGGCAGAGTACTTC

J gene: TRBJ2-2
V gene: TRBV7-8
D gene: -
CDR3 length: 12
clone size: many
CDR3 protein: CASSLKVGELFF
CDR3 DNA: TGTGCCAGCAGCCTAAAGGTCGGGGAGCTGTTTTTT

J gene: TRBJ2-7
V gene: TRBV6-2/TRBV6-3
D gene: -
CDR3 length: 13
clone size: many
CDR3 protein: CASSSAGPREQYF
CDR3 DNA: TGTGCCAGCAGCTCGGCCGGGCCCCGCGAGCAGTACTTC

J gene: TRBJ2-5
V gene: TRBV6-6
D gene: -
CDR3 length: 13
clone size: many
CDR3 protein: CASSYGLQETQYF
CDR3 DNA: TGTGCCAGCAGTTATGGTCTCCAAGAGACCCAGTACTTC

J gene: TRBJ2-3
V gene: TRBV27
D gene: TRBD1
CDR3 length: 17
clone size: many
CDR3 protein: CASSLQQGEVSTDTQYF
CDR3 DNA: TGTGCCAGCAGTCTCCAACAGGGGGAGGTTAGCACAGATACGCAGTATTTT

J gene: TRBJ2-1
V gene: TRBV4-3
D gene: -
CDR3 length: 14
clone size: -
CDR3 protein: CASSRFDGYNEQFF
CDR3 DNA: TGCGCCAGCAGCCGTTTCGACGGGTACAATGAGCAGTTCTTC

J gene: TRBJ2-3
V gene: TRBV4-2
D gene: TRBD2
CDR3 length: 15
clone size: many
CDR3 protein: CASSQGTSGLDTQYF
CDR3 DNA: TGTGCCAGCAGCCAAGGGACTAGCGGACTGGATACGCAGTATTTT

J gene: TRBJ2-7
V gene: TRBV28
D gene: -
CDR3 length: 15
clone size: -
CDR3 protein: CASSFEAGSSYEQYF
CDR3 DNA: TGTGCCAGCAGTTTTGAGGCAGGGAGCTCCTACGAGCAGTACTTC

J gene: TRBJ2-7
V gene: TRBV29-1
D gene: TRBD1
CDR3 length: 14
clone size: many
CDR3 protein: CSALTGGNAYEQYF
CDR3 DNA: TGCAGCGCCCTTACAGGGGGAAATGCCTACGAGCAGTACTTC

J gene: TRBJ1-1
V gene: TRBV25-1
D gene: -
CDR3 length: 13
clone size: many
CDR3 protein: CASPGPLGFEAFF
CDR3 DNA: TGTGCCAGCCCGGGCCCCCTCGGCTTTGAAGCTTTCTTT

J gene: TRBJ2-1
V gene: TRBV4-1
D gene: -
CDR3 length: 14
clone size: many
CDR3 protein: CASSQARYVDEQFF
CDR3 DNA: TGCGCCAGCAGCCAAGCCAGATACGTGGATGAGCAGTTCTTC

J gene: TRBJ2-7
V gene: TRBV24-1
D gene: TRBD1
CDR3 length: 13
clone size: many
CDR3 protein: CATMGQRSYEQYF
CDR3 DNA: TGTGCCACCATGGGACAGCGCTCCTACGAGCAGTACTTC